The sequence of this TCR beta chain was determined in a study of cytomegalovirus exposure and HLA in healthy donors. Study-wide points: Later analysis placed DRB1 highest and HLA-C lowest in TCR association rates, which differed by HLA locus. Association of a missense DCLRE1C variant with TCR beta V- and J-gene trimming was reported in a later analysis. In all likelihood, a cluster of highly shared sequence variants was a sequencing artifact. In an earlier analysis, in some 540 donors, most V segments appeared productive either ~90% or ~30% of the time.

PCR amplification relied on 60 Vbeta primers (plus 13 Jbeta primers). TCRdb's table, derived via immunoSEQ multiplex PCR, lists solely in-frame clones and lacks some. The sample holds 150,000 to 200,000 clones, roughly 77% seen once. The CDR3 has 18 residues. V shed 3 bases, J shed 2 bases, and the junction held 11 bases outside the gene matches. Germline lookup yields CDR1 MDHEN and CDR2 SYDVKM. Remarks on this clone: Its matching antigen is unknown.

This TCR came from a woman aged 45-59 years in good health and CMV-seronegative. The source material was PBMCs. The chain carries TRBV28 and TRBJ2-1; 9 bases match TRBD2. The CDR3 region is CASSFRVPTSGPYNEQFF. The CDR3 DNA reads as TGTGCCAGCAGTTTTCGGGTTCCGACTAGCGGACCCTACAATGAGCAGTTCTTC. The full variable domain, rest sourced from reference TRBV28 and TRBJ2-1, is DVKVTQSSRYLVKRTGEKVFLECVQDMDHENMFWYRQDPGLGLRLIYFSYDVKMKEKGDIPEGYSVSREKKERFSLILESASTNQTSMYLCASSFRVPTSGPYNEQFFGPGTRLTVL.